A selection of T cell receptor beta chains follows, all from one sample in a study of persistence of HIV-infected CD4 T cells. No antigens are known for them. Assay used: immunoSEQ multiplex PCR; TCRdb lists only in-frame clones, some missing. The table has 35,000 to 50,000 clones, about nine tenths seen once; the top ten hold less than 2%. Sequencing was performed on CD4+ T cells sorted from PBMCs after approximately 20-hour stimulation, taken from a patient who received antiretroviral therapy. Receptor source: an adult man with HIV who was CMV-seropositive. Both conserved end residues are part of each CDR3. D genes are given only for firm matches. Rows may omit the clone size; those that give it use once, few, many or a size class.

J	size	V	D	DNA	CDR3
TRBJ2-3	-	TRBV9	-	TGTGCCAGCAGCGTAGCGGGGGGACAGGCCGGCACAGATACGCAGTATTTT	CASSVAGGQAGTDTQYF
TRBJ2-7	few	TRBV25-1	-	TGTGCCAGCTCGCCGTCCCGCTCCTACGAGCAGTACTTC	CASSPSRSYEQYF
TRBJ1-2	-	TRBV21-1	-	TGTGCCAGCAGCAAAGCCCCACGGGCCCCTACGCGGGGGGAGAACTATGGCTACACCTTC	CASSKAPRAPTRGENYGYTF
TRBJ2-7	-	TRBV15	TRBD1	TGTGCCACCAGCAGAGATTATGGACAGGGCGTCTCTTTC	CATSRDYGQGVSF
TRBJ2-6	-	TRBV6-5	-	TGTGCCAGCGGGAGGGGGGTTGCTGGGGCCAACGTCCTGACTTTC	CASGRGVAGANVLTF
TRBJ2-2	-	TRBV28	TRBD2	TGTGCCAGCAGTTCCGATAGCGGGGGCCGCACCGGGGAGCTGTTTTTT	CASSSDSGGRTGELFF
TRBJ2-3	-	TRBV24-1	-	TGTGCCACCAGTGATTTGGGGAGGCCAGATACGCAGTATTTT	CATSDLGRPDTQYF
TRBJ2-1	-	TRBV18	-	TGTGCCAGCTCCCCTATCGAGAATGAGCAGTTCTTC	CASSPIENEQFF
TRBJ2-1	-	TRBV7-6	-	TGTGCCAGCAGCTTATACGGACTAACTAACAATGAGCAGTTCTTC	CASSLYGLTNNEQFF
TRBJ1-3	-	TRBV27	-	TGTGCCAGCAGTAAAGGGGTTCCGGGAAACACCATATATTTT	CASSKGVPGNTIYF
TRBJ1-1	once	TRBV11-1	TRBD1	TGTGCCAGCAGCTTAGCGTGGGGACTACAGGGGGGAATGAACACTGAAGCTTTCTTT	CASSLAWGLQGGMNTEAFF
TRBJ2-1	-	TRBV28	-	TGTGCCAGCAGTTCCCCCCGTGAACGCATACCTCAGTTCTTC	CASSSPRERIPQFF
TRBJ2-3	-	TRBV27	TRBD1	TGTGCCAGCAGTGCACAGGGGAATACGCAGTATTTT	CASSAQGNTQYF
TRBJ1-4	-	TRBV2	-	TGTGCCAGCAGTTCGCAACCTAATGAAAAACTGTTTTTT	CASSSQPNEKLFF
TRBJ2-3	-	TRBV3-1/TRBV3-2	TRBD2	TGTGCCAGCAGTCAACTAGCGGGGGGGCGCGCTACGCAGTATTTT	CASSQLAGGRATQYF
TRBJ1-5	-	TRBV24-1	TRBD1	TGTGCCACCCAGACAGGGGAAAATAGCAATCAGCCCCAGCATTTT	CATQTGENSNQPQHF
TRBJ2-7	-	TRBV18	-	TGTGCCAGCTCCCGGGGTTCCTACGAGCAGTACTTC	CASSRGSYEQYF
TRBJ2-1	-	TRBV2	-	TGTGCCAGCAGTCCCGGGGGCTCCTACAATGAGCAGTTCTTC	CASSPGGSYNEQFF
TRBJ1-6	-	TRBV18	TRBD1	TGTGCCAGCTCCAATGGACAGGGGTTTTCACCCCTCCACTTT	CASSNGQGFSPLHF
TRBJ2-2	-	TRBV9	TRBD1	TGTGCCAGCAGCGTCGGACAGGGGGCGAGCTGGAACACCGGGGAGCTGTTTTTT	CASSVGQGASWNTGELFF
TRBJ2-2	once	TRBV19	TRBD2	TGTGCCAGTATCCGGCTAGCGGGGTCCTTGGGGGAGCTGTTTTTT	CASIRLAGSLGELFF
TRBJ2-2	-	TRBV4-2	-	TGTGCCAGCAGCCAATATTTACCGGGGGCCAACACCGGGGAGCTGTTTTTT	CASSQYLPGANTGELFF
TRBJ1-4	once	TRBV28	-	TGTGCCAGCAGCCTACAAGCAACTAATGAAAAACTGTTTTTT	CASSLQATNEKLFF
TRBJ2-7	-	TRBV9	TRBD1	TGTGCCAGCAGCGTAGGGGGCAGGGGGCCCTACGAGCAGTACTTC	CASSVGGRGPYEQYF
TRBJ1-2	-	TRBV3-1/TRBV3-2	TRBD1	TGTGCCAGCAGCCAAGGTGGACAGGGGGGCTACACCTTC	CASSQGGQGGYTF
TRBJ2-1	-	TRBV12-3/TRBV12-4	-	TGTGCCAGCAGTTACCTTATTGAGCAGTTCTTC	CASSYLIEQFF
TRBJ2-3	-	TRBV18	-	TGTGCCAGCTCACGGGTGGGCAGCTTCGGAGATACGCAGTATTTT	CASSRVGSFGDTQYF